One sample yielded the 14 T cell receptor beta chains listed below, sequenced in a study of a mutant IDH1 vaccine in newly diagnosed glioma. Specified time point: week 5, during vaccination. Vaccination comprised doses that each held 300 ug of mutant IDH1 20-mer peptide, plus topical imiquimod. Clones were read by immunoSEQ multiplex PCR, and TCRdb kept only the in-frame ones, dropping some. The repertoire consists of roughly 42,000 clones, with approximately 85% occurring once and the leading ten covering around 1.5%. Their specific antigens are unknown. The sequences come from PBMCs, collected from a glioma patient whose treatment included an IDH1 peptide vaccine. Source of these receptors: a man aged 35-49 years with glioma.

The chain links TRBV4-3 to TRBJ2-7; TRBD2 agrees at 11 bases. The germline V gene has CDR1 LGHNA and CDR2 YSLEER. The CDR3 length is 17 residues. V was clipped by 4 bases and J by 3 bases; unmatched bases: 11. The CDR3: CASSPGLAGDRSYEQYF. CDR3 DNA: TGCGCCAGCAGCCCCGGACTAGCGGGCGACCGGAGCTACGAGCAGTACTTC.

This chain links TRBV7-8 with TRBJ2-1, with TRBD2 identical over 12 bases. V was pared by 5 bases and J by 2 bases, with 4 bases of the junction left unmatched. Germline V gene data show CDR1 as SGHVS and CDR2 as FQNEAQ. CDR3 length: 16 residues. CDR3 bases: TGTGCCAGCAGCCCGCGGACTAGCGGGACCTACAATGAGCAGTTCTTC. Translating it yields CASSPRTSGTYNEQFF.

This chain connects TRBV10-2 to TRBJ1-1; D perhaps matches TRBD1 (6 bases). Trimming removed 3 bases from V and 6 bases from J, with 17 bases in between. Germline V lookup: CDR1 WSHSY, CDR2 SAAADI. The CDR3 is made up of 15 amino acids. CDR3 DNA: TGCGCCAGCAGTGACCCACAGGGAACATTCGCTGAAGCTTTCTTT. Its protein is CASSDPQGTFAEAFF.

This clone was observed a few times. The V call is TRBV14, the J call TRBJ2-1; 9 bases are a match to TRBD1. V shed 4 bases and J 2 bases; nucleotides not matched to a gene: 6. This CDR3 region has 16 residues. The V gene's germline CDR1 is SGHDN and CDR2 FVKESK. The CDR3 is CASSPPGTGTYNEQFF. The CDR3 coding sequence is TGTGCCAGCAGCCCACCCGGGACAGGGACCTACAATGAGCAGTTCTTC.

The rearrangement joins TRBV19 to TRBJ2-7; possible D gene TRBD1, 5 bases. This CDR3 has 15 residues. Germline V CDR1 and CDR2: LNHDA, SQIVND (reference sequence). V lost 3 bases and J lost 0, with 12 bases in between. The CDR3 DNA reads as TGTGCCAGTAGTATCGGACACACCAACTCCTACGAGCAGTACTTC. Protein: CASSIGHTNSYEQYF.

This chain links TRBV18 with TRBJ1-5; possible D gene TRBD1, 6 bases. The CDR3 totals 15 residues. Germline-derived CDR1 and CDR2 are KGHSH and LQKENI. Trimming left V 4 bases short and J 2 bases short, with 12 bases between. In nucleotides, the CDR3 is TGTGCCAGCTCACAAGGGGGGGACGGCAATCAGCCCCAGCATTTT. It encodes CASSQGGDGNQPQHF.

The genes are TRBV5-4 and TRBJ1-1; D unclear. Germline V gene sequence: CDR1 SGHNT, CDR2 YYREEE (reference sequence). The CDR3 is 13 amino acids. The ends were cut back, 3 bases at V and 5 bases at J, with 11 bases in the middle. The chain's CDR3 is CASSYVLATEAFF. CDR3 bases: TGTGCCAGCAGCTACGTCCTGGCTACTGAAGCTTTCTTT.

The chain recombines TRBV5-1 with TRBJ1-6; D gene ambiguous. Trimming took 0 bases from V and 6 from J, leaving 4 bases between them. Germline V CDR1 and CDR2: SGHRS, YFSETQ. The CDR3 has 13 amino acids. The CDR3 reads CASSLGFNSPLHF. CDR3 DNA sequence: TGCGCCAGCAGCTTGGGTTTTAATTCACCCCTCCACTTT.

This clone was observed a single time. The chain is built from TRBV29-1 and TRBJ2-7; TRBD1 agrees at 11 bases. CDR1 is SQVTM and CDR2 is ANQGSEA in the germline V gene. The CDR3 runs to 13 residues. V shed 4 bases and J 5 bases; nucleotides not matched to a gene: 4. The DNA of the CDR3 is TGCAGCGTTGGGACAGGGGGCCTGGACGAGCAGTACTTC. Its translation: CSVGTGGLDEQYF.

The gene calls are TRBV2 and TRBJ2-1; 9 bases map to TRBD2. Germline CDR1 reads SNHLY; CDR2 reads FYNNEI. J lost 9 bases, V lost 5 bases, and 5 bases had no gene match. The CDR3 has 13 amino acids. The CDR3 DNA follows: TGTGCCAGCAGTTATAGCGGGAGAGGTGAGCAGTTCTTC. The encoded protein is CASSYSGRGEQFF.

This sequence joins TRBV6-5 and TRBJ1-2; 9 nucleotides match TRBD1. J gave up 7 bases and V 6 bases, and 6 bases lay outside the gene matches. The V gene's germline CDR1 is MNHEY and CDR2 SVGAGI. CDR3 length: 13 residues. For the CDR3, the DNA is TGTGCCAGCAGACTTACAGGGGGCGGTGGCTACACCTTC. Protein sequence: CASRLTGGGGYTF.

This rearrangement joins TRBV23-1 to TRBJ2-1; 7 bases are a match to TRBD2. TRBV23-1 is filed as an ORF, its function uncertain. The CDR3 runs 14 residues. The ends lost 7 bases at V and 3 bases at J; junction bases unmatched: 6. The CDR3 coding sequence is TGCGCCAGCAACGCGGGAGAACTCTACAATGAGCAGTTCTTC. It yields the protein CASNAGELYNEQFF.

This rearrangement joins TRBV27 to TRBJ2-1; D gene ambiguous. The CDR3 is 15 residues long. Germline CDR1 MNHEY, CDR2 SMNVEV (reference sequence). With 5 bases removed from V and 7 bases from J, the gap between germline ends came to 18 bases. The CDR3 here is CASSIVTSRVNEQFF. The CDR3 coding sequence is TGTGCCAGCAGTATCGTAACATCAAGGGTAAATGAGCAGTTCTTC.

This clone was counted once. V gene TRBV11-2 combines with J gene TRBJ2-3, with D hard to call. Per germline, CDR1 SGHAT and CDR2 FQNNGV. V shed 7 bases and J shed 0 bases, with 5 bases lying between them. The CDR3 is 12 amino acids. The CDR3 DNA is TGTGCCAGCAAGGCTAGCACAGATACGCAGTATTTT. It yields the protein CASKASTDTQYF.